This TCR beta chain was retrieved from a study of cytomegalovirus exposure and HLA in healthy donors. Study-level points and caveats: Productive status was seen about 90% or about 30% of the time for most TCR beta V segments in an earlier analysis. Some public TCRs appeared in many individuals, while most sequences were rare.

The CDR3 covers 15 residues. Trimming left V 1 base short and J 11 bases short, with 20 bases between. Germline CDR1 and CDR2: SGHDN and FVKESK. The PCR used 60 Vbeta and 13 Jbeta primers. The protocol was immunoSEQ multiplex PCR, while the TCRdb copy is restricted to in-frame clones and leaves out a portion. The table includes approximately 180,000 clones, 60% to 80% detected once. This clone was seen once. No antigen is known for it. The specimen was PBMCs. This chain joins TRBV14 and TRBJ1-1, with unresolved D. This receptor was taken from a woman aged 45-59 years in good health and CMV-seropositive. The CDR3 coding sequence is TGTGCCAGCAGCCAAGGGCCAAGGCAGACCCTCGGGGCTTTCTTT. Translated: CASSQGPRQTLGAFF. The full variable domain, completed using reference TRBV14 and TRBJ1-1, is EAGVTQFPSHSVIEKGQTVTLRCDPISGHDNLYWYRRVMGKEIKFLLHFVKESKQDESGMPNNRFLAERTGGTYSTLKVQPAELEDSGVYFCASSQGPRQTLGAFFGQGTRLTVV.